The clone carrying this TCR beta chain was detected a few times. No antigen is known for it. The sample is drawn from a study of T-cell memory formation after mild COVID-19. Study at large: The two donors had largely donor-specific TCR clusters. The study's findings and limits: Contracting CD4+ clones sat mainly in CM and EM; CD8+ in EMRA. That cross-reactive memory joined was suggested by some responding clones appearing in pre-infection memory.

Germline V gene data show CDR1 as GTSNPN and CDR2 as SVGIG (reference sequence). The CDR3 spans 15 residues. V lost 4 bases to trimming and J lost 4 bases; unmatched junction nucleotides: 6. TCRdb re-derived calls from the 5' RACE reads in MiXCR, one entry per CDR3 protein. Of about 250,000 distinct CDR3 sequences listed, roughly 14% are singletons. This clonotype was obtained from an adult woman who had mild COVID-19 (a few samples of this study predate the infection). Cell type and time point are not known. Sequencing was carried out using PBMCs or a T cell subset sorted from them (not recorded which). The V call is TRBV30, the J call TRBJ2-7; 14 bases are a match to TRBD2. The CDR3 protein is CAWNAGLAGGYEQYF. The DNA of the CDR3 is TGTGCCTGGAATGCTGGACTAGCGGGGGGTTACGAGCAGTACTTC.